The 2 T cell receptor beta chains below all came from one sample that was sequenced in a study of cytotoxic CD8 clonotypes in ibrutinib-treated CLL. Some clones are missing from TCRdb's copy, which holds only in-frame ones; the method was immunoSEQ multiplex PCR. Of under 300,000 clones in the sample, around 70% were seen once. Here the sequenced sample was PBMCs, taken after 24 months of ibrutinib treatment. All receptors come from a human donor with chronic lymphocytic leukemia.

This clone came up once. The V gene is TRBV2, the J gene TRBJ2-5, with D possibly TRBD2 on 5 matching bases. The CDR3 covers 14 residues. CDR1 is SNHLY, CDR2 FYNNEI, per germline. The V end was cut by 8 bases, the J end by 2 bases, with 15 bases between. CDR3 loop: CASPNEGEQETQYF. For the CDR3, the DNA is TGTGCCAGCCCCAACGAGGGAGAGCAAGAGACCCAGTACTTC. The whole variable domain, remainder taken from reference TRBV2 and TRBJ2-5, is EPEVTQTPSHQVTQMGQEVILRCVPISNHLYFYWYRQILGQKVEFLVSFYNNEISEKSEIFDDQFSVERPDGSNFTLKIRSTKLEDSAMYFCASPNEGEQETQYFGPGTRLLVL.

This clone was seen a few times. The chain couples TRBV27 to TRBJ1-2; TRBD1 matches at 10 bases. Unmatched junction bases numbered 6, after V lost 5 bases and J lost 6 bases. The CDR3 extends over 14 amino acids. CDR1 is MNHEY and CDR2 is SMNVEV in the germline V gene (reference sequence). CDR3 amino acids: CASSPRQGANGYTF. The CDR3 region has the DNA TGTGCCAGCAGTCCCCGACAGGGGGCGAATGGCTACACCTTC.